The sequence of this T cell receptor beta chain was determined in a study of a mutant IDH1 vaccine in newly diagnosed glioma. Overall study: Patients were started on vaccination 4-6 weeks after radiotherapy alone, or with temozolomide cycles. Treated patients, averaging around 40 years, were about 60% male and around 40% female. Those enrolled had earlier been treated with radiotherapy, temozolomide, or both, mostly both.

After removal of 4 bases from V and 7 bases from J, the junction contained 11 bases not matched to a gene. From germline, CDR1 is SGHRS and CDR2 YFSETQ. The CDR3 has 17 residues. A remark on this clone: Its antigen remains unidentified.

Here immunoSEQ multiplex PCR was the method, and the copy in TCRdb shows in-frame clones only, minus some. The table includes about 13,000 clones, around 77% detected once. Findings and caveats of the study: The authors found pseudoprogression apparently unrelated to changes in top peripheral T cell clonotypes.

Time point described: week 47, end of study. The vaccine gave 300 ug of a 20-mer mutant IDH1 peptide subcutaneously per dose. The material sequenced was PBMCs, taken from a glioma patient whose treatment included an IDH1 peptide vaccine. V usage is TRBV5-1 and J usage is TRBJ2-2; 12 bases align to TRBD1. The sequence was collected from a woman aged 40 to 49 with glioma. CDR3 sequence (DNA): TGCGCCAGCAGCCTTGTGGGACAGGGGGCGCGAGGCGGGGAGCTGTTTTTT. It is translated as CASSLVGQGARGGELFF.